These 23 T cell receptor beta chains came from one sample sequenced in a study of shared clonotypes between healthy human individuals. Sequenced by immunoSEQ multiplex PCR; TCRdb stores in-frame clones only, minus some. Among 2.3 million or so clones listed, approximately 93% were seen once. Sequenced: naive CD4+ T cells from PBMCs. Indicated subset: CD45RA+ positively selected. The receptor set was obtained from a man younger than 30 in good health. Some clones in this sample may be carry-over from other donors' samples.

This clone showed up just once. The CDR3 loop reads CASSTSGTGELFF. The CDR3 DNA is TGTGCCAGCAGCACGAGCGGGACCGGGGAGCTGTTTTTT. The rearrangement uses TRBV7-8 and TRBJ2-2; D possibly corresponds to TRBD2 (6 bases). Germline CDR1 SGHVS, CDR2 FQNEAQ. V dropped 5 bases and J dropped 5 bases, with 9 bases sitting between them. The CDR3 extends over 13 amino acids.

This clone was seen only once. The chain uses TRBV5-1 and TRBJ2-1; TRBD2 matches at 11 bases. Germline V gives CDR1 SGHRS, CDR2 YFSETQ. With V trimmed by 4 bases and J by 0 bases, 12 bases remained unmatched. This CDR3 is 19 amino acids long. The CDR3 loop reads CASSDPSGRPEGSYNEQFF. In DNA, the CDR3 is TGCGCCAGCAGCGATCCTAGCGGGAGGCCTGAAGGCTCCTACAATGAGCAGTTCTTC.

The chain joins TRBV5-1 to TRBJ1-2; TRBD1 agrees at 7 bases. In germline, CDR1 is SGHRS, CDR2 YFSETQ. With 4 bases clipped from V and 4 bases from J, the junction kept 4 bases outside the gene matches. There are 13 residues in the CDR3. In DNA form, the CDR3 reads TGCGCCAGCAGCGCAAGGACAGGCTATGGCTACACCTTC. Protein sequence: CASSARTGYGYTF.

This clone came up once. The CDR3 here is CASSSPTATNEKLFF. CDR3 DNA sequence: TGTGCCAGCAGCTCCCCGACGGCAACTAATGAAAAACTGTTTTTT. This chain links TRBV5-4 with TRBJ1-4; D call uncertain. This CDR3 spans 15 amino acids. V was cut by 3 bases and J by 0 bases, with 9 bases left in between. Germline CDR1 is SGHNT and CDR2 is YYREEE (reference sequence).

Note on this clone: Compared with germline, one end of the junction differs, possibly owing to a read error. This CDR3 is CASSLGQRQNF. CDR3 coding DNA: TGTGCCAGCAGCTTAGGGCAGAGACAGAACTTC. The genes are TRBV7-2 and TRBJ2-4; a possible D gene is TRBD1 (5 bases). CDR3 length: 11 residues. In germline, CDR1 is SGHTA, CDR2 FQGNSA.

V gene TRBV4-3 combines with J gene TRBJ1-3, with D possibly matching TRBD1 (6 bases). The V gene's germline CDR1 is LGHNA and CDR2 YSLEER. V lost 3 bases and J lost 8, with 11 bases in between. This CDR3 is built from 13 residues. In nucleotides, the CDR3 is TGCGCCAGCAGCCAGCGGGGGGCGGACACCATATATTTT. It translates to CASSQRGADTIYF.

This clone has a single count. The chain links TRBV9 to TRBJ2-5, with D possibly TRBD1 on 6 matching bases. V was trimmed by 4 bases and J by 4 bases, leaving 14 bases between them. The germline V gene encodes CDR1 SGDLS and CDR2 YYNGEE. The CDR3 is 14 residues long. The CDR3 here is CASSPTGFGETQYF. In nucleotides, the CDR3 is TGTGCCAGCAGCCCAACAGGGTTCGGAGAGACCCAGTACTTC. Full variable domain (outside the CDR3, taken from reference TRBV9 and TRBJ2-5): DSGVTQTPKHLITATGQRVTLRCSPRSGDLSVYWYQQSLDQGLQFLIQYYNGEERAKGNILERFSAQQFPDLHSELNLSSLELGDSALYFCASSPTGFGETQYFGPGTRLLVL.

The DNA of the CDR3 is TGTGCCAGCAGTCTCCGAGCGGGGGGATCCTACGAGCAGTACTTC. It codes for CASSLRAGGSYEQYF. The rearrangement joins TRBV6-5 to TRBJ2-7; 9 bases agree with TRBD2. V gave up 5 bases and J gave up 1 base; unmatched junction bases: 6. The CDR3 spans 15 residues. Germline V lookup: CDR1 MNHEY, CDR2 SVGAGI.

This clone was seen a single time. V and J are TRBV10-3 and TRBJ2-5, with D tentatively TRBD1 or TRBD2 (6 bases each). The CDR3 loop spans 13 amino acids. V was trimmed by 7 bases and J by 1 base, leaving 10 bases between them. CDR1 ENHRY and CDR2 SYGVKD come from the germline V gene. The CDR3 region has the DNA TGTGCCATCAACAGGGAGGTCCAAGAGACCCAGTACTTC. It specifies CAINREVQETQYF.

In regard to this clone: This same CDR3 is encoded by further DNA sequences in the sample. The chain combines TRBV12-5 with TRBJ2-2; D may be TRBD2 (5 bases). The CDR3 totals 15 residues. V lost 1 base and J lost 0, with 6 bases in between. Germline V gene data show CDR1 as LGHNT and CDR2 as FRNRAP. The DNA of the CDR3 is TGTGCTAGTGGTTTGGGACTAACGAACACCGGGGAGCTGTTTTTT. This translates into CASGLGLTNTGELFF.

The V gene is TRBV28, the J gene TRBJ1-6, with D uncertain. Germline CDR1 MDHEN, CDR2 SYDVKM. This CDR3 contains 14 residues. V lost 2 bases, J lost 4 bases, and 6 bases lay in between. The CDR3: CASSLVDYNSPLHF. The CDR3 coding sequence is TGTGCCAGCAGTTTAGTAGATTATAATTCACCCCTCCACTTT.

This chain connects TRBV7-2 to TRBJ2-1; 10 bases align to TRBD2. The CDR3 has 16 residues. Germline V gene sequence: CDR1 SGHTA, CDR2 FQGNSA. Trimming at V came to 1 base and at J to 7 bases, leaving 7 bases not matched to a gene. The CDR3 bases are TGTGCCAGCAGCTTAGAGTCTAGCGGGAGTATAAATGAGCAGTTCTTC. Translation gives CASSLESSGSINEQFF.

This chain links TRBV9 with TRBJ2-1, with 14 positions matching TRBD2. V shed 3 bases, J shed 6 bases, and the junction held 11 bases outside the gene matches. The CDR3 has 18 residues. Germline CDR1 and CDR2: SGDLS and YYNGEE. CDR3 residues: CASSAGTSGSVRGNEQFF. The DNA of the CDR3 is TGTGCCAGCAGCGCCGGGACTAGCGGGAGTGTCAGGGGCAATGAGCAGTTCTTC. Filled out from reference TRBV9 and TRBJ2-1, the complete variable domain reads DSGVTQTPKHLITATGQRVTLRCSPRSGDLSVYWYQQSLDQGLQFLIQYYNGEERAKGNILERFSAQQFPDLHSELNLSSLELGDSALYFCASSAGTSGSVRGNEQFFGPGTRLTVL.

As regards this clone: Other DNA sequences of this sample code for an identical CDR3. This chain connects TRBV27 to TRBJ2-1, with D possibly matching TRBD1 (6 bases). CDR1 is MNHEY and CDR2 is SMNVEV in the germline V gene (reference sequence). This CDR3 has 13 residues. V dropped 2 bases and J dropped 6 bases, with 8 bases sitting between them. CDR3 DNA sequence: TGTGCCAGCAGTTTAAGCAGGGGCAATGAGCAGTTCTTC. Encoded protein: CASSLSRGNEQFF.

Comment on this clone: The sample carries other DNA sequences with the same CDR3. The V call is TRBV28, the J call TRBJ1-2; possibly TRBD1 for D (6 bases). Trimming took 5 bases from V and 2 from J, leaving 9 bases between them. The CDR3 totals 13 residues. In germline, CDR1 is MDHEN, CDR2 SYDVKM. The chain's CDR3 is CASSVTGNYGYTF. DNA for the CDR3: TGTGCCAGCAGTGTCACAGGGAACTATGGCTACACCTTC.

The chain recombines TRBV27 with TRBJ2-6, with TRBD2 as a possible D gene (6 bases). This CDR3 region has 15 residues. Germline V CDR1 and CDR2: MNHEY, SMNVEV (reference sequence). The V end was cut by 3 bases, the J end by 2 bases, with 8 bases between. CDR3 region: CASSFSGAGANVLTF. The CDR3 nucleotides are TGTGCCAGCAGTTTTTCGGGGGCTGGGGCCAACGTCCTGACTTTC. The full variable domain, rest sourced from reference TRBV27 and TRBJ2-6, is EAQVTQNPRYLITVTGKKLTVTCSQNMNHEYMSWYRQDPGLGLRQIYYSMNVEVTDKGDVPEGYKVSRKEKRNFPLILESPSPNQTSLYFCASSFSGAGANVLTFGAGSRLTVL.

This chain uses TRBV28 with TRBJ2-7; TRBD1 matches 7 bases. V lost 0 bases, J lost 5 bases, and 1 base stayed unmatched. The CDR3 covers 13 residues. Germline V gene sequence: CDR1 MDHEN, CDR2 SYDVKM. CDR3 sequence reads: CASSLWTGNEQYF. CDR3 DNA sequence: TGTGCCAGCAGTTTATGGACAGGGAACGAGCAGTACTTC.

The CDR3 region is CASSFMAGGITDTQYF. In nucleotides, the CDR3 is TGCGCCAGCAGCTTTATGGCGGGAGGGATCACAGATACGCAGTATTTT. The J gene is TRBJ2-3, the V gene TRBV5-1; TRBD2 matches 9 bases. V shed 2 bases, J shed 2 bases, and the junction held 6 bases outside the gene matches. Germline lookup yields CDR1 SGHRS and CDR2 YFSETQ. This CDR3 spans 16 amino acids.

This clone was found once. The rearrangement uses TRBV5-4 and TRBJ2-4; 7 nucleotides agree with TRBD1. This CDR3 has 12 residues. V was clipped by 9 bases and J by 8 bases; unmatched bases: 8. The germline V gene encodes CDR1 SGHNT and CDR2 YYREEE (reference sequence). CDR3 in DNA: TGTGCCACCAAAGAGGGGGCAGACATTCAGTACTTC. It encodes CATKEGADIQYF. Using reference TRBV5-4 and TRBJ2-4 for the parts outside the CDR3, the full variable domain is ETGVTQSPTHLIKTRGQQVTLRCSSQSGHNTVSWYQQALGQGPQFIFQYYREEENGRGNFPPRFSGLQFPNYSSELNVNALELDDSALYLCATKEGADIQYFGAGTRLSVL.

The J gene is TRBJ2-3, the V gene TRBV28, with D perhaps TRBD2 (6 bases). The germline V gene encodes CDR1 MDHEN and CDR2 SYDVKM. V lost 6 bases to trimming and J lost 0 bases, with 10 bases between them. The CDR3 sequence is 14 residues long. The DNA for the CDR3 is TGTGCCAGCAGCATCGGGGGTAGCACAGATACGCAGTATTTT. Encoded protein: CASSIGGSTDTQYF. The full variable domain, completed using reference TRBV28 and TRBJ2-3, is DVKVTQSSRYLVKRTGEKVFLECVQDMDHENMFWYRQDPGLGLRLIYFSYDVKMKEKGDIPEGYSVSREKKERFSLILESASTNQTSMYLCASSIGGSTDTQYFGPGTRLTVL.

This clone was recorded once. The chain couples TRBV7-9 to TRBJ1-3; D is unclear. Germline assignment: CDR1 SEHNR and CDR2 FQNEAQ (reference sequence). V lost 1 base, J lost 1 base, and 8 bases lay in between. This CDR3 has 15 amino acids. Here the CDR3 DNA reads TGTGCCAGCAGCTTAGGCCACGCATCTGGAAACACCATATATTTT. Translating it yields CASSLGHASGNTIYF.

J is TRBJ2-7 and V is TRBV4-3, with 7 bases aligning to TRBD1. This CDR3 is built from 13 residues. The V and J ends lost 4 bases and 3 bases, in that order; junction bases with no gene match: 3. In germline, CDR1 is LGHNA, CDR2 YSLEER. The CDR3: CASSRDSYYEQYF. The CDR3, as DNA: TGCGCCAGCAGCCGGGACAGTTACTACGAGCAGTACTTC.

The V and J genes are TRBV5-1 and TRBJ2-7; no reliable D call. V lost 5 bases, J lost 7 bases, and 22 bases lay in between. The CDR3 is 15 residues long. Per germline, CDR1 SGHRS and CDR2 YFSETQ. The CDR3: CASRPITAYLGEQYF. The CDR3 region has the DNA TGCGCCAGCAGACCAATCACAGCCTACCTGGGGGAGCAGTACTTC.